This TCR beta chain came from a study of graft-versus-host responses after intestinal transplantation. Across the whole study: The study gave all recipients anti-thymocyte globulin induction, then tacrolimus and steroids for roughly 3 years. Findings of the study overall: Allografts of patients with graft-donor T cell macrochimerism showed high graft-versus-host to host-versus-graft clone ratios.

Comments on this clone: Its cognate antigen is unknown.

Looked up from germline, CDR1 is ENHRY and CDR2 is SYGVKD. The CDR3 covers 15 residues. Trimming took 6 bases from V and 9 from J, leaving 18 bases between them. Data came from immunoSEQ multiplex PCR; TCRdb stores just in-frame clones and leaves some out. The sample consists of about 90,000 clones, 75% to 90% of them appearing once. The material was unstimulated CD8+ T cells sorted from spleen or lymph node cells, obtained before intestinal transplant. The chain is built from TRBV10-3 and TRBJ1-6, with D maybe TRBD1 (5 bases). This sequence originates from a human donor who received an intestinal transplant. CDR3 in amino acids: CAISYRLGKGSPLHF. In DNA form, the CDR3 reads TGTGCCATCAGCTACAGGCTCGGGAAGGGTTCACCCCTCCACTTT.